Each of the 21 T cell receptor beta chains below was sequenced from the same sample in a study of blood T cells in healthy people across ages (dated by TCRdb to the mid-2010s). Libraries came from 5' RACE. The instrument was an Illumina HiSeq 2500. A second PCR of roughly 6 to 12 cycles was run with a J-beta primer mix and a sample-barcoded 5' primer. TCRdb reran the public reads through fastp at Q25 and MiXCR, keeping productive beta chains. CDR3 protein duplicates are merged, each entry listing the most common genes and DNA. Recorded for this sample are hundreds of thousands of distinct CDR3 sequences; over 45% of them occurred a single time. Together, the top ten hold roughly a third of the sample. The material sequenced was blood. Receptors were obtained from a woman in her fifties or sixties in good health.

The V call is TRBV7-2, the J call TRBJ2-1, with 8 bases aligning to TRBD2. The ends lost 4 bases at V and 15 bases at J; junction bases unmatched: 11. Germline V CDR1 and CDR2: SGHTA, FQGNSA. This CDR3 has 13 residues. The CDR3 sequence is CASSSELAGGGFF. The CDR3 region has the DNA TGTGCCAGCAGCTCCGAGCTAGCGGGCGGGGGGTTCTTC.

This clonotype was seen only a few times. The CDR3 bases are TGTGCCAGCAGCTTCAGGGAACACGAGCAGTACTTC. Its translation is CASSFREHEQYF. The rearrangement joins TRBV7-9 to TRBJ2-7; tentative D call: TRBD1 (5 bases). Looked up from germline, CDR1 is SEHNR and CDR2 is FQNEAQ (reference sequence). V lost 3 bases to trimming and J lost 5 bases, with 8 bases between them. The CDR3 runs to 12 residues.

V usage is TRBV7-9 and J usage is TRBJ1-4, with a possible D match to TRBD1 (6 bases). CDR1 is SEHNR, CDR2 FQNEAQ, per germline (reference sequence). The CDR3 consists of 15 residues. Trimming removed 0 bases at V and 6 bases at J, with 11 bases between. CDR3 DNA: TGTGCCAGCAGCTTAGCGCAGGGGAACGATGAAAAACTGTTTTTT. It yields the protein CASSLAQGNDEKLFF.

For the CDR3, the DNA is TGTGCCAGCAGCCAAGGAATAGGCACTAGCGGGGGGCATCAGTACTTC. Residues: CASSQGIGTSGGHQYF. The chain links TRBV4-2 to TRBJ2-5, with 12 bases fitting TRBD2. CDR3 size: 16 residues. The ends lost 1 base at V and 11 bases at J; junction bases unmatched: 11. Germline lookup yields CDR1 LGHNA and CDR2 YNFKEQ.

CDR3 DNA: TGTGCCAGCAGCCCGTGGGGGGTTTCCACAGATACGCAGTATTTT. Protein: CASSPWGVSTDTQYF. The chain combines TRBV3-1 with TRBJ2-3, with TRBD2 as a possible D gene (6 bases). V lost 4 bases to trimming and J lost 2 bases, with 13 bases between them. This CDR3 region has 15 residues. Germline lookup yields CDR1 LGHDT and CDR2 YNNKEL (reference sequence).

There are a few counts of this clonotype. This chain links TRBV4-2 with TRBJ2-1; TRBD2 agrees at 11 bases. V shed 2 bases and J 7 bases; nucleotides not matched to a gene: 10. This CDR3 contains 17 residues. Looked up from germline, CDR1 is LGHNA and CDR2 is YNFKEQ. This CDR3 reads CASSQHSTSGKINEQFF. CDR3 coding DNA: TGTGCCAGCAGCCAACACTCGACTAGCGGGAAAATAAATGAGCAGTTCTTC.

The chain joins TRBV6-5 to TRBJ1-1, with TRBD1 matching over 7 bases. After removal of 6 bases from V and 5 bases from J, the junction contained 12 bases not matched to a gene. The germline V gene has CDR1 MNHEY and CDR2 SVGAGI. This CDR3 is 15 amino acids long. CDR3 DNA sequence: TGTGCCAGCAGGCGGTTCGCTACAGGGGAAACTGAAGCTTTCTTT. This encodes CASRRFATGETEAFF.

The gene calls are TRBV9 and TRBJ2-7; TRBD2 matches at 7 bases. Trimming at V came to 4 bases and at J to 0 bases, leaving 13 bases not matched to a gene. The CDR3 loop spans 17 amino acids. In germline, CDR1 is SGDLS, CDR2 YYNGEE. For the CDR3, the DNA is TGTGCCAGCAGCCCGGACTTCGCGGGAGCGATCTCCTACGAGCAGTACTTC. This encodes CASSPDFAGAISYEQYF.

The rearrangement links TRBV7-2 to TRBJ2-7, with D possibly TRBD1 on 5 matching bases. This CDR3 region has 15 residues. CDR1 is SGHTA, CDR2 FQGNSA, per germline. The ends were cut back, 2 bases at V and 0 bases at J, with 11 bases in the middle. CDR3 in amino acids: CASSLYRGSSYEQYF. CDR3 coding DNA: TGTGCCAGCAGCTTATATAGGGGCTCCTCCTACGAGCAGTACTTC.

The chain uses TRBV21-1 and TRBJ1-6; the table's D call, TRBD1, was not checked against the DNA. TRBV21-1 is a known pseudogene. The CDR3 totals 14 residues. CDR3 nucleotides: TGTGCCAGCAGTACAAACGGGGCGAATTCACCCCTCCACTTT. Encoded protein: CASSTNGANSPLHF.

This chain joins TRBV7-2 and TRBJ2-5, with a weak D call TRBD2 (5 bases). Between the trimmed V and J ends, which lost 5 bases and 4 bases, there was a span of 17 bases. Germline V gene lookup returns CDR1 SGHTA and CDR2 FQGNSA. This CDR3 is 15 amino acids long. The CDR3 protein is CASSRLQINRETQYF. CDR3 DNA sequence: TGTGCCAGCAGCCGACTACAGATTAACAGAGAGACCCAGTACTTC.

This clonotype was counted only a few times. The genes are TRBV20-1 and TRBJ2-1; maybe TRBD2 (5 bases). This CDR3 comprises 14 residues. Per the germline V gene, CDR1 is DFQATT and CDR2 is SNEGSKA (reference sequence). The ends were cut back, 0 bases at V and 9 bases at J, with 15 bases in the middle. The CDR3 DNA is TGCAGTGCTAGAGATGAGGGAAAAGCAGGTGAGCAGTTCTTC. Encoded protein: CSARDEGKAGEQFF.

The chain couples TRBV6-2 or TRBV6-3 to TRBJ2-1; 8 nucleotides match TRBD2. CDR1 MNHEY and CDR2 SVGEGT come from the germline V gene. The CDR3 is 15 amino acids. V lost 2 bases and J lost 6; bases outside the gene matches: 6. CDR3 loop: CASSYGGAGVNEQFF. The CDR3 bases are TGTGCCAGCAGTTACGGGGGAGCGGGAGTCAATGAGCAGTTCTTC.

The rearrangement links TRBV9 to TRBJ2-1; D not certain. Germline CDR1 and CDR2: SGDLS and YYNGEE. V shed 4 bases and J shed 5 bases, with 7 bases lying between them. The CDR3 loop spans 12 amino acids. CDR3 protein: CASSWENNEQFF. The CDR3 nucleotides are TGTGCCAGCAGCTGGGAAAACAATGAGCAGTTCTTC. Looking up the rest from reference TRBV9 and TRBJ2-1 gives the full variable domain: DSGVTQTPKHLITATGQRVTLRCSPRSGDLSVYWYQQSLDQGLQFLIQYYNGEERAKGNILERFSAQQFPDLHSELNLSSLELGDSALYFCASSWENNEQFFGPGTRLTVL.

Here the CDR3 DNA reads TGTGCCAGCACTAAAAGGAATGAGCAGTTCTTC. It translates to CASTKRNEQFF. This sequence joins TRBV12-3 or TRBV12-4 and TRBJ2-1; D remains unclear. V gave up 7 bases and J gave up 7 bases, with 8 bases separating them. This CDR3 comprises 11 residues.

V is TRBV7-9 and J is TRBJ2-1, with TRBD2 identical over 7 bases. This CDR3 has 15 residues. Per the germline V gene, CDR1 is SEHNR and CDR2 is FQNEAQ (reference sequence). V was clipped by 5 bases and J by 5 bases; unmatched bases: 9. CDR3 coding DNA: TGTGCCAGCAGCACCGCCGGGACTAATCACAATGAGCAGTTCTTC. Protein sequence: CASSTAGTNHNEQFF. Based on the CDR3 plus reference TRBV7-9 and TRBJ2-1, the full variable domain is DTGVSQNPRHKITKRGQNVTFRCDPISEHNRLYWYRQTLGQGPEFLTYFQNEAQLEKSRLLSDRFSAERPKGSFSTLEIQRTEQGDSAMYLCASSTAGTNHNEQFFGPGTRLTVL.

The gene calls are TRBV7-9 and TRBJ1-1; the D gene is possibly TRBD1 (5 bases). Germline V lookup: CDR1 SEHNR, CDR2 FQNEAQ (reference sequence). Trimming shortened V by 1 base and J by 1 base, and 10 bases separated the two germline ends. The CDR3 loop spans 15 amino acids. For the CDR3, the DNA is TGTGCCAGCAGCTTAGGTGGGACGCGGAACACTGAAGCTTTCTTT. The encoded protein is CASSLGGTRNTEAFF.

The chain carries TRBV7-9 and TRBJ2-1, with 7 bases lining up with TRBD2. Unmatched junction bases numbered 6, after V lost 1 base and J lost 6 bases. The germline V gene encodes CDR1 SEHNR and CDR2 FQNEAQ (reference sequence). CDR3 length equals 15 residues. The DNA for the CDR3 is TGTGCCAGCAGCTTAGGGGCGGGAGCGGGCAATGAGCAGTTCTTC. Its protein product is CASSLGAGAGNEQFF.

The V and J genes are TRBV12-3 or TRBV12-4 and TRBJ2-3; the D gene could be TRBD1 or TRBD2 (5 bases each). The ends were cut back, 6 bases at V and 2 bases at J, with 18 bases in the middle. This CDR3 has 16 residues. CDR3 sequence (DNA): TGTGCCAGCAGCGCAACGGGGACCATAGACACAGATACGCAGTATTTT. The encoded protein is CASSATGTIDTDTQYF.

This clonotype has a handful of counts. The chain carries TRBV5-1 and TRBJ2-1, with 10 bases identical to TRBD2. The ends lost 0 bases at V and 6 bases at J; junction bases unmatched: 3. The germline V gene has CDR1 SGHRS and CDR2 YFSETQ. CDR3 size: 15 residues. Written as DNA, the CDR3 is TGCGCCAGCAGCTTGGCTAGCGGGAGCCCCAATGAGCAGTTCTTC. Translation: CASSLASGSPNEQFF.

This chain connects TRBV5-1 to TRBJ2-7; 10 bases map to TRBD2. The CDR3 length is 15 residues. With 5 bases clipped from V and 5 bases from J, the junction kept 10 bases outside the gene matches. Germline V gives CDR1 SGHRS, CDR2 YFSETQ. CDR3 in amino acids: CASRQGTSAADEQYF. The CDR3 nucleotides are TGCGCCAGCAGACAAGGGACTAGCGCTGCGGACGAGCAGTACTTC.